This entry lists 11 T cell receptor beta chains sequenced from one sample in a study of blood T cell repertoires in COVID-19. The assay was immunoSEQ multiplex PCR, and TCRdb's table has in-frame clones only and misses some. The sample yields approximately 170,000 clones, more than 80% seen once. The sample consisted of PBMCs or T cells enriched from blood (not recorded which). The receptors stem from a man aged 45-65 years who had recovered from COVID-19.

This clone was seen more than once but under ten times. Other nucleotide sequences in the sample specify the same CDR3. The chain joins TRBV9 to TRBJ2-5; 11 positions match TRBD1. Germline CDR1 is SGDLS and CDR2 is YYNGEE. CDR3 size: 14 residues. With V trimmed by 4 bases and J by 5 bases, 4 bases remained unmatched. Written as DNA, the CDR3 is TGTGCCAGCAGCCGGACAGGGGGCGGCGAGACCCAGTACTTC. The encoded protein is CASSRTGGGETQYF.

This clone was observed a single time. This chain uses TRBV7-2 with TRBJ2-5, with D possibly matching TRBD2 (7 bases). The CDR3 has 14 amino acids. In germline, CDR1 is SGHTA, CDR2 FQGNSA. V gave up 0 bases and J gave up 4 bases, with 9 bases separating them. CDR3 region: CASSLAGGPETQYF. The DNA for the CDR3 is TGTGCCAGCAGCTTAGCGGGGGGGCCAGAGACCCAGTACTTC.

CDR3 in DNA: TGCGCCAGCAGGGGGACAGGGGGCGTCAATCAGCCCCAGCATTTT. It codes for CASRGTGGVNQPQHF. The V call is TRBV10-2, the J call TRBJ1-5; 12 positions agree with TRBD1. Looked up from germline, CDR1 is WSHSY and CDR2 is SAAADI. This CDR3 contains 15 residues. The J segment lost 3 bases and the V segment lost 6 bases, leaving 3 bases of the junction unmatched.

CDR3 sequence: CASSSQAPQPQHF. DNA of the CDR3: TGTGCCAGCAGCTCGCAGGCTCCTCAGCCCCAGCATTTT. J is TRBJ1-5 and V is TRBV7-8, with D hard to call. V shed 4 bases and J shed 6 bases, with 10 bases lying between them. CDR3 length: 13 amino acids. Germline-derived CDR1 and CDR2 are SGHVS and FQNEAQ.

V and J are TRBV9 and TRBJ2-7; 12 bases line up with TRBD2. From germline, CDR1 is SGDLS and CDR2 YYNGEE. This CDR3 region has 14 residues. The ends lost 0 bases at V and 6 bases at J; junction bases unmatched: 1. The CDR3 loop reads CASSVGLAGVEQYF. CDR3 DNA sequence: TGTGCCAGCAGCGTAGGACTAGCGGGGGTCGAGCAGTACTTC.

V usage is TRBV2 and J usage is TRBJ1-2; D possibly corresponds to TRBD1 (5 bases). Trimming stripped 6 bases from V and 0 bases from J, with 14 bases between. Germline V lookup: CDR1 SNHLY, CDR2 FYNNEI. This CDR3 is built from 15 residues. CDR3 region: CASRPGRGANYGYTF. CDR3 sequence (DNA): TGTGCCAGCAGACCCGGACGGGGGGCTAACTATGGCTACACCTTC.

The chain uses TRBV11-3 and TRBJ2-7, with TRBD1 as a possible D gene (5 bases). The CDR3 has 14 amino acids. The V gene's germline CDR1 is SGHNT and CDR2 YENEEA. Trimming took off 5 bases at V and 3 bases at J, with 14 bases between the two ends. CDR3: CASSLSGSFYEQYF. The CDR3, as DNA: TGTGCCAGCAGCCTCTCAGGGTCCTTCTACGAGCAGTACTTC.

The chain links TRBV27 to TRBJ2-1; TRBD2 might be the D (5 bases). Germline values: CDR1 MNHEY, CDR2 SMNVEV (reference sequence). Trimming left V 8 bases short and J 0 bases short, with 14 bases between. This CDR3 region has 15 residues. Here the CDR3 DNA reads TGTGCCAGCTCTCGGGCCCGGGGCTCCTACAATGAGCAGTTCTTC. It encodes CASSRARGSYNEQFF.

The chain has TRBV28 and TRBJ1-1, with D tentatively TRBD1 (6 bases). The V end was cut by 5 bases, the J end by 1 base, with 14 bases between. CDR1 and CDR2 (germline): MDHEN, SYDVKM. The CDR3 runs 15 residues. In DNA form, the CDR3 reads TGTGCCAGCAGTCAGATCGGACAGCAGAACACTGAAGCTTTCTTT. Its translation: CASSQIGQQNTEAFF.

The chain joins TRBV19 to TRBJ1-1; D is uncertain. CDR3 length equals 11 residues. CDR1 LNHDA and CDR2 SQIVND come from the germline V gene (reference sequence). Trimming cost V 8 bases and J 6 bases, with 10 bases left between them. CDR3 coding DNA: TGTGCCAGTCTACGGGATGCTGAAGCTTTCTTT. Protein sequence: CASLRDAEAFF.

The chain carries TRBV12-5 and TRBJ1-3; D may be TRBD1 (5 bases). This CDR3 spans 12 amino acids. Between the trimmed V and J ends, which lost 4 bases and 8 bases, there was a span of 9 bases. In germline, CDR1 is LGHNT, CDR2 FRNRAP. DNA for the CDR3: TGTGCTAGTGGTTACGGGGGGGACACCATATATTTT. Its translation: CASGYGGDTIYF.